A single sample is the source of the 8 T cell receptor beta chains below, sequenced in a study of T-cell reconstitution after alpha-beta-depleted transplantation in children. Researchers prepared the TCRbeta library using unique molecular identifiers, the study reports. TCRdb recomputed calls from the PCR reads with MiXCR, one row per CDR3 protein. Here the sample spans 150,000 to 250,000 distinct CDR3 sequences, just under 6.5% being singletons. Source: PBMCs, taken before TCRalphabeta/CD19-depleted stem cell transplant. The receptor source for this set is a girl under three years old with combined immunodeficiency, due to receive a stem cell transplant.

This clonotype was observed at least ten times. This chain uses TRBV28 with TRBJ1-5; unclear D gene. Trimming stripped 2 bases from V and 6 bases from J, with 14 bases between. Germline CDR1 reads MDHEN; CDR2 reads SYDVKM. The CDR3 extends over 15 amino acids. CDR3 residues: CASSLMMGDGQPQHF. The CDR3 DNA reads TGTGCCAGCAGTTTAATGATGGGAGATGGTCAGCCCCAGCATTTT.

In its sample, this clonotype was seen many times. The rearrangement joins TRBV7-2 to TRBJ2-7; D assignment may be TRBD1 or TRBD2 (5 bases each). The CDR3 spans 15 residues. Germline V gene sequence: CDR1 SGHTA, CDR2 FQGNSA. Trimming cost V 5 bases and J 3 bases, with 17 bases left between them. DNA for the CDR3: TGTGCCAGCAGCCTACAAGGGACCGACGTCTACGAGCAGTACTTC. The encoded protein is CASSLQGTDVYEQYF.

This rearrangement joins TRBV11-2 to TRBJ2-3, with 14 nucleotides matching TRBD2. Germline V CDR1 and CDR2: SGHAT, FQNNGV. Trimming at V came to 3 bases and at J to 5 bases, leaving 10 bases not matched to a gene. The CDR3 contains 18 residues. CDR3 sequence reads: CASSFRLAGGQGGDTQYF. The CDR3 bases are TGTGCCAGCAGCTTTCGACTAGCGGGGGGGCAGGGAGGAGATACGCAGTATTTT.

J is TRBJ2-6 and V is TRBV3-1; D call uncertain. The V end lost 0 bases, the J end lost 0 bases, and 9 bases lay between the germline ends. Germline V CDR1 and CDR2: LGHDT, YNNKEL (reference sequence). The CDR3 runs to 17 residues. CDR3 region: CASSQDAPLSGANVLTF. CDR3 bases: TGTGCCAGCAGCCAAGACGCCCCGCTCTCTGGGGCCAACGTCCTGACTTTC.

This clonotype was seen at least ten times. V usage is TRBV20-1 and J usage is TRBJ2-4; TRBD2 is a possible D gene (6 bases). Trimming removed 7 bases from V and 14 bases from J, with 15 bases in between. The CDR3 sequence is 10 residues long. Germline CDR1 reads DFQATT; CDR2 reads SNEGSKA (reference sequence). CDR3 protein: CSVNPGLEYF. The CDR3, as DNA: TGCAGTGTTAATCCGGGACTCGAGTACTTC.

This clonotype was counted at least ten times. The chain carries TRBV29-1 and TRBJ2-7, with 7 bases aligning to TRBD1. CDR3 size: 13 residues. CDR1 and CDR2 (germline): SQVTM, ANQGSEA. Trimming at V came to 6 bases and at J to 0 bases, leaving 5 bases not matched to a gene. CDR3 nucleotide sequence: TGCAGCGTACGACAGGGTTTCTCCTACGAGCAGTACTTC. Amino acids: CSVRQGFSYEQYF.

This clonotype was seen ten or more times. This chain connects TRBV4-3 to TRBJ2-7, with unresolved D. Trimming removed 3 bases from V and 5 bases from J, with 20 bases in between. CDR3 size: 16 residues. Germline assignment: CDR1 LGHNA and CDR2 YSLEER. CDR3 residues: CASSQVRVAQDHEQYF. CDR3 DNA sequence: TGCGCCAGCAGCCAGGTTCGGGTTGCGCAGGACCACGAGCAGTACTTC.

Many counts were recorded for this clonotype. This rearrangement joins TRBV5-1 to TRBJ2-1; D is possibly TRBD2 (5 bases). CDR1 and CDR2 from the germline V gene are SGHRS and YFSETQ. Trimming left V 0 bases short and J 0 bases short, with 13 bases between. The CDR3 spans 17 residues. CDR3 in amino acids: CASSLALLVVSYNEQFF. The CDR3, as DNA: TGCGCCAGCAGCTTGGCCCTACTAGTGGTCTCCTACAATGAGCAGTTCTTC.